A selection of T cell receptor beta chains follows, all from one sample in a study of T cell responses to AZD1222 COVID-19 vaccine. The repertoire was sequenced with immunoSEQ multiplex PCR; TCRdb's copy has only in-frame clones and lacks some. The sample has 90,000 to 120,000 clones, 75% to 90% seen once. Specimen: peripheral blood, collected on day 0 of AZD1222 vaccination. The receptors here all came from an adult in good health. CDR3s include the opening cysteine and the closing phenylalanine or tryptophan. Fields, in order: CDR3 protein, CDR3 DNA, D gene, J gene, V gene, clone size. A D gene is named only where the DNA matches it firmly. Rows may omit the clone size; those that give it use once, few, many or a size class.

CATSRVGPGELFF	TGTGCCACCAGCAGAGTGGGACCCGGGGAGCTGTTTTTT	.	TRBJ2-2	TRBV15	.
CASSQGSYNSPLHF	TGTGCCAGCAGCCAAGGCTCCTATAATTCACCCCTCCACTTT	.	TRBJ1-6	TRBV3-1/TRBV3-2	.
CAGRVGNQPQHF	TGTGCCGGCCGAGTGGGCAATCAGCCCCAGCATTTT	.	TRBJ1-5	TRBV6-5	.
CASVTRDASPLHF	TGTGCCAGCGTAACCCGGGACGCTTCACCCCTCCACTTT	.	TRBJ1-6	TRBV6-5	.
CASSIVGQSYEQYF	TGTGCCAGTAGTATAGTCGGACAGAGCTACGAGCAGTACTTC	.	TRBJ2-7	TRBV19	.
CATSSHRSGLDEQYF	TGTGCCACCAGCAGCCACAGGTCGGGTTTGGACGAGCAGTACTTC	.	TRBJ2-7	TRBV15	medium-sized
CASSRDLTALVSNQPQHF	TGTGCCAGCAGCCGCGACTTAACAGCTCTCGTTAGCAATCAGCCCCAGCATTTT	.	TRBJ1-5	TRBV4-2	.
CASSDRVNTEAFF	TGTGCCAGCTCAGACAGGGTGAACACTGAAGCTTTCTTT	TRBD1	TRBJ1-1	TRBV18	.
CASRRIAGVNGELFF	TGTGCCAGCAGGCGCATAGCGGGAGTAAACGGGGAGCTGTTTTTT	TRBD2	TRBJ2-2	TRBV7-2	.
CASRQGARNQPQHF	TGTGCCAGCAGGCAGGGGGCAAGGAATCAGCCCCAGCATTTT	TRBD1	TRBJ1-5	TRBV27	once
CASSVTGGGGWSTEAFF	TGTGCCAGCAGTGTTACAGGGGGCGGCGGTTGGAGCACTGAAGCTTTCTTT	TRBD1	TRBJ1-1	TRBV2	.
CSVEVYFGGTDTQYF	TGCAGCGTTGAAGTGTATTTCGGGGGCACAGATACGCAGTATTTT	.	TRBJ2-3	TRBV29-1	once
CASSFDRTGGGGELFF	TGTGCCAGCAGCTTCGATCGGACAGGGGGCGGCGGGGAGCTGTTTTTT	TRBD1	TRBJ2-2	TRBV5-4	.
CASSRLSGVGAKNIQYF	TGTGCCAGCAGCCGCCTCTCCGGGGTTGGGGCCAAAAACATTCAGTACTTC	.	TRBJ2-4	TRBV7-2	.
CSVGLSGSDDNEQFF	TGCAGCGTGGGGCTAAGCGGGAGCGACGACAATGAGCAGTTCTTC	TRBD2	TRBJ2-1	TRBV29-1	.
CASSQDGSGRQPQHF	TGCGCCAGCAGCCAAGATGGGTCAGGGCGTCAGCCCCAGCATTTT	.	TRBJ1-5	TRBV4-1	once
CASSQDPITGYSNQPQHF	TGTGCCAGCAGCCAAGATCCCATCACTGGATATAGCAATCAGCCCCAGCATTTT	.	TRBJ1-5	TRBV4-2	.
CASSSRTSGEQFF	TGTGCCAGCAGCAGCCGGACTAGCGGGGAGCAGTTCTTC	TRBD2	TRBJ2-1	TRBV7-3	.
CASSGQGTQETQYF	TGTGCCAGCAGCGGACAGGGGACCCAAGAGACCCAGTACTTC	TRBD1	TRBJ2-5	TRBV6-5	.
CASSLGGINSPLHF	TGTGCCAGCAGTTTGGGGGGAATCAATTCACCCCTCCACTTT	.	TRBJ1-6	TRBV27	.
CASKAPSGLDYGYTF	TGTGCCAGTAAGGCTCCATCGGGTTTAGACTATGGCTACACCTTC	.	TRBJ1-2	TRBV19	.
CATSRDRVGMSYTF	TGTGCCACCAGCAGAGATCGAGTTGGAATGAGCTACACCTTC	.	TRBJ1-2	TRBV15	.
CASSPQGNTEAFF	TGCGCCAGCTCTCCACAGGGGAACACTGAAGCTTTCTTT	.	TRBJ1-1	TRBV5-1	.
CASSTEGGRRNEKLFF	TGTGCCAGCAGTACCGAAGGGGGCAGGAGAAATGAAAAACTGTTTTTT	TRBD1	TRBJ1-4	TRBV27	.
CASSQSDTDHYEQYF	TGTGCCAGCAGCCAATCTGACACAGACCACTACGAGCAGTACTTC	.	TRBJ2-7	TRBV14	.
CASSSSGYSNQPQHF	TGTGCCAGCAGTAGTTCAGGATATAGCAATCAGCCCCAGCATTTT	.	TRBJ1-5	TRBV7-2	.
CASGSGRGDNEQFF	TGTGCCAGCGGTAGCGGGAGAGGGGACAATGAGCAGTTCTTC	TRBD2	TRBJ2-1	TRBV5-5	once
CASSPQESGSSNEKLFF	TGTGCCAGCAGTCCTCAAGAATCAGGGAGTTCTAATGAAAAACTGTTTTTT	.	TRBJ1-4	TRBV2	.
CASSLVQGANYGYTF	TGTGCCAGCAGCTTAGTACAGGGGGCCAACTATGGCTACACCTTC	TRBD1	TRBJ1-2	TRBV7-9	.
CAISDGQYNSPLHF	TGTGCCATCAGTGACGGACAGTATAATTCACCCCTCCACTTT	.	TRBJ1-6	TRBV10-3	.
CSASDLLAGGPLETQYF	TGCAGTGCTAGTGATCTGCTAGCGGGAGGGCCTTTGGAGACCCAGTACTTC	TRBD2	TRBJ2-5	TRBV20-1	.
CASSERTDSLGRSYEQYF	TGTGCCAGTAGTGAACGGACAGACAGTCTAGGGAGGTCCTACGAGCAGTACTTC	.	TRBJ2-7	TRBV19	.
CASRYRTSGRYNEQFF	TGTGCCAGCAGATACCGAACTAGCGGGAGATACAATGAGCAGTTCTTC	TRBD2	TRBJ2-1	TRBV6-5	.
CASSVAGRHTEAFF	TGTGCCAGTAGTGTCGCAGGGCGGCACACTGAAGCTTTCTTT	.	TRBJ1-1	TRBV19	.
CDRLAGTNNEQFF	TGTGACCGACTAGCAGGGACAAACAATGAGCAGTTCTTC	.	TRBJ2-1	TRBV24-1	.
CASNWDRGYNSPLHF	TGCGCCAGCAACTGGGACAGGGGGTATAATTCACCCCTCCACTTT	TRBD1	TRBJ1-6	TRBV4-1	.
CASSGRIGYTF	TGTGCCAGCAGCGGACGGATAGGCTACACCTTC	.	TRBJ1-2	TRBV2	.
CASSSPRGGETQYF	TGCGCCAGCAGCTCCCCCAGGGGTGGGGAGACCCAGTACTTC	.	TRBJ2-5	TRBV4-1	.
CASSDGQGATDTQYF	TGTGCCAGCAGTGACGGACAGGGCGCCACAGATACGCAGTATTTT	TRBD1	TRBJ2-3	TRBV6-4	.
CASSLGTGSYGYTF	TGTGCCAGCAGCTTGGGCACAGGGAGTTATGGCTACACCTTC	.	TRBJ1-2	TRBV7-9	.
CAWRDRDQYEQYF	TGTGCCTGGAGGGACCGGGACCAATACGAGCAGTACTTC	.	TRBJ2-7	TRBV30	.
CASSESGTSGRANTGELFF	TGCGCCAGCAGTGAGTCGGGGACTAGCGGGAGGGCCAACACCGGGGAGCTGTTTTTT	TRBD2	TRBJ2-2	TRBV10-2	.
CASSDSGKESYEQYF	TGTGCCAGCAGCGATAGCGGGAAAGAATCCTACGAGCAGTACTTC	TRBD2	TRBJ2-7	TRBV4-2	.
CASSPRDIVGTANTGELFF	TGTGCCAGCTCACCACGGGACATTGTGGGGACGGCGAACACCGGGGAGCTGTTTTTT	.	TRBJ2-2	TRBV18	.
CASSQDTVTGQPQHF	TGTGCCAGCAGCCAAGATACCGTGACAGGGCAACCCCAGCATTTT	TRBD1	TRBJ1-5	TRBV3-1/TRBV3-2	.
CASSLAGQGERNYGYTF	TGTGCCAGCAGCTTGGCCGGCCAGGGGGAGAGGAACTATGGCTACACCTTC	TRBD1	TRBJ1-2	TRBV5-6	few
CASSLHRTGEKSNQPQHF	TGTGCCAGCAGCTTGCACCGGACAGGGGAAAAAAGTAATCAGCCCCAGCATTTT	TRBD1	TRBJ1-5	TRBV5-6	.
CASSLRTTRSAEQYF	TGTGCCAGCAGCTTACGAACGACACGGTCGGCCGAGCAGTACTTC	.	TRBJ2-7	TRBV11-2	.
CAWSVGNNQPQHF	TGTGCCTGGAGTGTTGGCAACAATCAGCCCCAGCATTTT	.	TRBJ1-5	TRBV30	.
CASSLAAGGSYEQYF	TGCGCCAGCAGCTTGGCGGCGGGGGGCTCCTACGAGCAGTACTTC	TRBD2	TRBJ2-7	TRBV5-1	.
CASQGATNEKLFF	TGCGCCAGCCAGGGGGCGACTAATGAAAAACTGTTTTTT	TRBD1	TRBJ1-4	TRBV5-1	.
CASSPYPDTSSTDTQYF	TGCGCCAGCAGCCCCTACCCCGACACGTCGAGCACAGATACGCAGTATTTT	.	TRBJ2-3	TRBV5-1	.
CASRSGGANEKLFF	TGTGCCAGCAGGTCAGGGGGGGCTAATGAAAAACTGTTTTTT	TRBD1	TRBJ1-4	TRBV6-5	.
CASSPSRMYSVWDNEQFF	TGTGCCAGCTCACCATCGAGGATGTACAGTGTTTGGGACAATGAGCAGTTCTTC	.	TRBJ2-1	TRBV18	once
CASTGLRTGELFF	TGTGCCAGCACTGGACTACGGACCGGGGAGCTGTTTTTT	.	TRBJ2-2	TRBV3-1/TRBV3-2	.
CATSRARATMNTEAFF	TGTGCCACCAGCAGAGCAAGGGCGACGATGAACACTGAAGCTTTCTTT	.	TRBJ1-1	TRBV15	.
CSVAASGGPYEQYF	TGCAGCGTTGCGGCTAGCGGGGGTCCCTACGAGCAGTACTTC	TRBD2	TRBJ2-7	TRBV29-1	.